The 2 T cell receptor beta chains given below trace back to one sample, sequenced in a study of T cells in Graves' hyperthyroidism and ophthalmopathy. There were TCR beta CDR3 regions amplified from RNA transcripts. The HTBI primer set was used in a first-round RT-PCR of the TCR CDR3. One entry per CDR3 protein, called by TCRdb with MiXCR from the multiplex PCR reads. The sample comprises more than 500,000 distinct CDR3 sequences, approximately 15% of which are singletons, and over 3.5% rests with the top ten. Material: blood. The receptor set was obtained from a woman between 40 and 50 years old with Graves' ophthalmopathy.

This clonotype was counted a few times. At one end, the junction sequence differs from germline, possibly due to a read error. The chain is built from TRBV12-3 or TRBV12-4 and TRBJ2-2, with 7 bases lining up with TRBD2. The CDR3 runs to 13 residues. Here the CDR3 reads CAQGGRATGGLFF. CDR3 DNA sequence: TGTGCACAAGGAGGGAGGGCTACCGGGGGGCTGTTTTTT.

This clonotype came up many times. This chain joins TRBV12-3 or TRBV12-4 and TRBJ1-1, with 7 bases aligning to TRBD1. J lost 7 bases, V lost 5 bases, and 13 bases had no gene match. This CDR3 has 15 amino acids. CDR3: CASSPRTGGNGEAFF. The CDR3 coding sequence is TGTGCCAGCAGTCCCCGGACAGGCGGAAATGGTGAAGCTTTCTTT.